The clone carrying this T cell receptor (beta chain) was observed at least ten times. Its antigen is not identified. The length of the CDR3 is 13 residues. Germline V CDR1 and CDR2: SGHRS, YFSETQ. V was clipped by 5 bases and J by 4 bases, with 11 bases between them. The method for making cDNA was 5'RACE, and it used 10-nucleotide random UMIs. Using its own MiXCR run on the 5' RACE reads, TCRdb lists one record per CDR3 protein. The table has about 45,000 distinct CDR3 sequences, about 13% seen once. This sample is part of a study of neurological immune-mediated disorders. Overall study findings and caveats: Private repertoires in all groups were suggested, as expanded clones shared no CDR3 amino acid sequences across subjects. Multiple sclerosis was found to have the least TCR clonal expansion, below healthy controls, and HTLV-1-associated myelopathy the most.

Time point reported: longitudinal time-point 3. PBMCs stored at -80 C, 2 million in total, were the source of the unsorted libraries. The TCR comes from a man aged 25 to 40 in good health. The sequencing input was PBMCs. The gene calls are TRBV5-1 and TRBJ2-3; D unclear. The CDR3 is CASRTSPPDTQYF. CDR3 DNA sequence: TGCGCCAGCAGGACCTCCCCCCCAGATACGCAGTATTTT.